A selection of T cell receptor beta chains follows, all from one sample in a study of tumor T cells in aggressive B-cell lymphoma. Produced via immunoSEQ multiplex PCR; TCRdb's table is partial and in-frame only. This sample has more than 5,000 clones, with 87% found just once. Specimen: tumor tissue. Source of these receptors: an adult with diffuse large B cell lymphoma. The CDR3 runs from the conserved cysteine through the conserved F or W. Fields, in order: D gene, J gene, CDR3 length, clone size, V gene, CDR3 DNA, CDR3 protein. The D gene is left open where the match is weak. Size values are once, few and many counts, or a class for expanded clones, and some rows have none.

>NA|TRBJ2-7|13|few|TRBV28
TGTGCCAGCAGCCACACCCTCTCCTACGAGCAGTACTTC
CASSHTLSYEQYF
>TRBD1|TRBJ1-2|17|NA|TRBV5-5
TGTGCCAGCAGCGCAGAAGCCTGGGACAGGGGGCGACCTGGCTACACCTTC
CASSAEAWDRGRPGYTF
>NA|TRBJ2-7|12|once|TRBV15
TGTGCCACCAGCCCCCCAGGACTCGAGCAGTACTTC
CATSPPGLEQYF
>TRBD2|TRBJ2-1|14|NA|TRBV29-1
TGCAGCGCCCCTCAAGCGGGGGGGCGAGGCGAGCAGTTCTTC
CSAPQAGGRGEQFF
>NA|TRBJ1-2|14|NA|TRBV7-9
TGTGCCAGCAGCTTAGATATGCGAAACTATGGCTACACCTTC
CASSLDMRNYGYTF
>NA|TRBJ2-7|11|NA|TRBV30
TGTGCCTGGAGTACTAGCTCCGAGCAGTACTTC
CAWSTSSEQYF
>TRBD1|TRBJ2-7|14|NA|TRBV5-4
TGTGCCAGCAGCGGGGACAGAGCCTCCTACGAGCAGTACTTC
CASSGDRASYEQYF
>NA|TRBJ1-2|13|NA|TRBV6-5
TGTGCCAGCACCAGGACGGGGAACTATGGCTACACCTTC
CASTRTGNYGYTF
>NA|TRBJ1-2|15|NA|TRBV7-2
TGTGCCAGCAGCTTAGTGACTAAAACTAACTATGGCTACACCTTC
CASSLVTKTNYGYTF
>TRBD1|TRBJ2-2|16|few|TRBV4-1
TGCGCCAGCAGCCAAGCTCAGGGGGCGGCCCCCGGGGAGCTGTTTTTT
CASSQAQGAAPGELFF
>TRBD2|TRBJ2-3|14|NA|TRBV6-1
TGTGCCAGCTCTGTGGGCGGGAGGACAGATACGCAGTATTTT
CASSVGGRTDTQYF
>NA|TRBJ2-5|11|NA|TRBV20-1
TGCAGTGCTCTAGCACCAGAGACCCAGTACTTC
CSALAPETQYF
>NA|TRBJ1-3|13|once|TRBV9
TGTGCCAGCAGCCGGAGGTTAGGAAACACCATATATTTT
CASSRRLGNTIYF
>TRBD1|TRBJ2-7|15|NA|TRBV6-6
TGTGCCAGCAGCCCGCAGGGGACAGGGGTATACGAGCAGTACTTC
CASSPQGTGVYEQYF
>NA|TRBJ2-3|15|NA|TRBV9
TGTGCCAGCAGCGACCCCGAGGGGGTTACAGATACGCAGTATTTT
CASSDPEGVTDTQYF
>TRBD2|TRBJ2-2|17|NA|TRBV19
TGTGCCAGTAGTCCCTTGGGACTAGCGGGAGCCACCGGGGAGCTGTTTTTT
CASSPLGLAGATGELFF
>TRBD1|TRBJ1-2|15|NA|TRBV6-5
TGTGCCAGCAGTTACTCGACGACAGGGGGCTGGGGCTACACCTTC
CASSYSTTGGWGYTF
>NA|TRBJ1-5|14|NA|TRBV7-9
TGTGCCAGCAGCTCGACAGAACCAAATCAGCCCCAGCATTTT
CASSSTEPNQPQHF
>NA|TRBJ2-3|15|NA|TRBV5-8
TGTGCCAGCAGCTTGCGCCCGACACCCACAGATACGCAGTATTTT
CASSLRPTPTDTQYF
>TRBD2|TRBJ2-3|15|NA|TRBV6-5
TGTGCCAGCAGCCCTAGCGGGGGGGCCTCAGATACGCAGTATTTT
CASSPSGGASDTQYF
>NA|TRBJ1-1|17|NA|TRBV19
TGTGCCAGTAGTATTATTAGGCTAGAAAGCTGGGACACTGAAGCTTTCTTT
CASSIIRLESWDTEAFF
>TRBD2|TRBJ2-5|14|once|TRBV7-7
TGTGCTAGCAGCTTAGGACTAGGTCAAGAGACCCAGTACTTC
CASSLGLGQETQYF
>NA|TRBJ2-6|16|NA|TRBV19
TGTGCCAGTAGCCGACTACAGGGCTCTGGGGCCAACGTCCTGACTTTC
CASSRLQGSGANVLTF
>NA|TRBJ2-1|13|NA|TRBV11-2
TGTGCCAGCAGCTTATACAGTTACAATGAGCAGTTCTTC
CASSLYSYNEQFF
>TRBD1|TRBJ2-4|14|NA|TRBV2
TGTGCCAGCAGTGACTTGGGACAGAAACACATTCAGTACTTC
CASSDLGQKHIQYF
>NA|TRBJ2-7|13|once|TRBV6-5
TGTGCCAGCTCTCAGGGGGGTTGGGACGAGCAGTACTTC
CASSQGGWDEQYF
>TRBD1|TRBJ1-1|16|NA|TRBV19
TGTGCCAGTAGTATAGGGACAGGGGGCTCATACACTGAAGCTTTCTTT
CASSIGTGGSYTEAFF
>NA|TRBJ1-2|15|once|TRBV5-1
TGCGCCAGCAGCTTTGGACTCGGAGTTAACTATGGCTACACCTTC
CASSFGLGVNYGYTF
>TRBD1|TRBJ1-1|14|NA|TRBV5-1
TGCGCCAGCAGCTCAACAGGGGATAACACTGAAGCTTTCTTT
CASSSTGDNTEAFF
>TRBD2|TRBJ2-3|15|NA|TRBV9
TGTGCCAGCAGCGTAGTGGGACTAATGACAGATACGCAGTATTTT
CASSVVGLMTDTQYF
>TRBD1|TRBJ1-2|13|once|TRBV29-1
TGCAGCGCACAGGGGGCGCAGAGCTATGGCTACACCTTC
CSAQGAQSYGYTF
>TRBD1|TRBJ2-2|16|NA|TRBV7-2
TGTGCCAGCAGCACCCCGACAGGGCGGCACACCGGGGAGCTGTTTTTT
CASSTPTGRHTGELFF
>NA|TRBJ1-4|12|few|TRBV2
TGTGCCAGCGAGAGGCAAAACGGAAAACTGTTTTTT
CASERQNGKLFF
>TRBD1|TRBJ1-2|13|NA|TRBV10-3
TGTGCCATTCACGACAGGGTTGATTATGGCTACACCTTC
CAIHDRVDYGYTF
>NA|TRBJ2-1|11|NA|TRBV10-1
TGCGCCAGCAGTGAATCTTATGAGCAGTTCTTC
CASSESYEQFF
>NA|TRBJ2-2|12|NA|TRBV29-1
TGCAGCACGAGGGTGGTTACCGGGGAGCTGTTTTTT
CSTRVVTGELFF
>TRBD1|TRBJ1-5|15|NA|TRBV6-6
TGTGCCAGCAGCTGGGGACAGGGGGCGGGCCAGCCCCAGCATTTT
CASSWGQGAGQPQHF
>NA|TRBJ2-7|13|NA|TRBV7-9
TGTGCCAGCAGGACGACAGTCTCCTACGAGCAGTACTTC
CASRTTVSYEQYF
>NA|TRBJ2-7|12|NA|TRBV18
TGTGCCAGCTCACTTGGGCGAGACGAGCAGTACTTC
CASSLGRDEQYF
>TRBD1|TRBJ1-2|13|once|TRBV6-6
TGTGCCAGCGAGACAGGGGGCGCCTATGGCTACACCTTC
CASETGGAYGYTF
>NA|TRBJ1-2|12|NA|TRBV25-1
TGTGCCAGCAGTCAGGGGTTGTACGACTACACCTTC
CASSQGLYDYTF
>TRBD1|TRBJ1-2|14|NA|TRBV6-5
TGTGCCAGCAGTTCGTATAGGGGGCAGGATGGCTACACCTTC
CASSSYRGQDGYTF